One and the same sample provided the 21 T cell receptor beta chains below, sequenced in a study of cytomegalovirus exposure and HLA in healthy donors. PCR was performed using 60 Vbeta and 13 Jbeta primers. TCRdb's table, derived via immunoSEQ multiplex PCR, lists solely in-frame clones and lacks some. This sample carries 160,000 or so clones, 80% to 90% of them seen once, and the ten largest clones take about 10%. The sequenced sample was PBMCs. These receptors were collected from a man aged 45-60 years in good health and CMV-seropositive.

The chain recombines TRBV19 with TRBJ1-2; no firm D call. There are 13 residues in the CDR3. The V gene's germline CDR1 is LNHDA and CDR2 SQIVND (reference sequence). V was shortened by 6 bases and J by 0 bases, with 8 bases between the two germline ends. The CDR3 region is CASSLTANYGYTF. The DNA for the CDR3 is TGTGCCAGTAGCCTAACAGCTAACTATGGCTACACCTTC.

The CDR3 region is CASSIVHQTGNEQFF. The CDR3 bases are TGTGCCAGTAGTATTGTCCACCAAACAGGCAATGAGCAGTTCTTC. V and J are TRBV19 and TRBJ2-1, with a possible D match to TRBD1 (5 bases). Looked up from germline, CDR1 is LNHDA and CDR2 is SQIVND (reference sequence). V lost 3 bases to trimming and J lost 6 bases, with 15 bases between them. The CDR3 totals 15 residues.

The gene calls are TRBV21-1 and TRBJ2-2; TRBD2 is taken as the D call from the table, unchecked against the DNA. TRBV21-1 is assigned pseudogene status. The CDR3 is 16 amino acids. The CDR3 nucleotides read TGTGCCAGCAGCAAAGTCTTCTTGCGGGGGACCGGGGAGCTGTTTTTT. It codes for CASSKVFLRGTGELFF.

This clone occurred once. The V gene is TRBV4-1, the J gene TRBJ2-1; 8 bases fit TRBD2. The CDR3 sequence is 16 residues long. Unmatched junction bases numbered 10, after V lost 4 bases and J lost 5 bases. Germline V gene sequence: CDR1 MGHRA, CDR2 YSYEKL. CDR3 sequence reads: CASSRPGAGGHNEQFF. CDR3 bases: TGCGCCAGCAGCCGGCCCGGGGCGGGAGGCCACAATGAGCAGTTCTTC.

The genes are TRBV28 and TRBJ2-5; 7 bases line up with TRBD1. The V segment lost 5 bases and the J segment 5 bases; nucleotides outside the gene matches: 8. Germline V gives CDR1 MDHEN, CDR2 SYDVKM. CDR3 length equals 14 residues. As DNA, the CDR3 is TGTGCCAGCAGTAACAGGGGCTTATCGGAGACCCAGTACTTC. This sequence encodes CASSNRGLSETQYF.

This sequence joins TRBV15 and TRBJ2-1; D is unresolved. The ends were cut back, 0 bases at V and 5 bases at J, with 5 bases in the middle. Per germline, CDR1 LNHNV and CDR2 YYDKDF (reference sequence). The CDR3 has 13 amino acids. The CDR3 region has the DNA TGTGCCACCAGCAGAGAGCGAAACAATGAGCAGTTCTTC. Translation: CATSRERNNEQFF.

CDR3: CASSPLLFSHEAFF. The CDR3 DNA sequence: TGTGCCAGCAGCCCCTTACTGTTTAGCCATGAAGCTTTCTTT. V usage is TRBV6-1 and J usage is TRBJ1-1; D gene ambiguous. Germline assignment: CDR1 MNHNS and CDR2 SASEGT. This CDR3 contains 14 residues. The V end was cut by 6 bases, the J end by 7 bases, with 18 bases between.

The chain joins TRBV2 to TRBJ1-1, with D uncertain. The CDR3 has 14 residues. Trimming took 6 bases from V and 0 from J, leaving 11 bases between them. Germline V gives CDR1 SNHLY, CDR2 FYNNEI. The DNA for the CDR3 is TGTGCCAGCAGGGGAGGGATCTTGAACACTGAAGCTTTCTTT. This sequence encodes CASRGGILNTEAFF.

The DNA of the CDR3 is TGTGCCAGCAGCTTAGGCATCGGGAGGAGCGAGCAGTACTTC. Its protein is CASSLGIGRSEQYF. The V gene is TRBV11-2, the J gene TRBJ2-7; 7 positions agree with TRBD2. In germline, CDR1 is SGHAT, CDR2 FQNNGV. This CDR3 is built from 14 residues. The trim removed 1 base at V and 6 bases at J, leaving 6 bases unmatched.

V usage is TRBV6-5 and J usage is TRBJ2-7, with 11 bases fitting TRBD1. The germline CDR1 and CDR2 sequences are MNHEY and SVGAGI. The CDR3 loop spans 15 amino acids. Trimming at V came to 0 bases and at J to 7 bases, leaving 5 bases not matched to a gene. The DNA for the CDR3 is TGTGCCAGCAGTTACTCGGGACAGGGGGTGGGAGAGCAGTACTTC. Its translation: CASSYSGQGVGEQYF.

The chain links TRBV11-2 to TRBJ2-2, with a possible D match to TRBD1 (6 bases). This CDR3 has 16 amino acids. V was pared by 4 bases and J by 5 bases, with 17 bases between. Germline CDR1 SGHAT, CDR2 FQNNGV. The CDR3 region is CASSSTQGPETGELFF. DNA of the CDR3: TGTGCCAGCAGCTCTACACAGGGACCGGAAACCGGGGAGCTGTTTTTT.

This chain uses TRBV9 with TRBJ2-2; D gene ambiguous. Germline CDR1 and CDR2: SGDLS and YYNGEE. This CDR3 is 15 amino acids long. With 3 bases removed from V and 4 bases from J, the gap between germline ends came to 13 bases. In DNA, the CDR3 is TGTGCCAGCAGCGCCGACACCTTACGCACCGGGGAGCTGTTTTTT. It yields the protein CASSADTLRTGELFF.

V is TRBV4-3 and J is TRBJ2-1; 7 bases map to TRBD2. CDR1 is LGHNA, CDR2 YSLEER, per germline. Trimming cost V 0 bases and J 13 bases; bases outside gene matches: 9. The CDR3 runs 14 residues. In nucleotides, the CDR3 is TGCGCCAGCAGCCAAGATGATCAGGCGGGAGAACAGTTCTTC. Translating it yields CASSQDDQAGEQFF.

The chain has TRBV5-1 and TRBJ1-5, with D perhaps matching TRBD1 (6 bases). This CDR3 is built from 13 residues. With 0 bases removed from V and 7 bases from J, the gap between germline ends came to 8 bases. The germline gives CDR1 SGHRS, CDR2 YFSETQ. CDR3 sequence reads: CASSLDREQPQHF. The CDR3 nucleotides read TGCGCCAGCAGCTTGGACAGGGAGCAGCCCCAGCATTTT.

The chain employs TRBV6-1 and TRBJ1-5; no clear D gene. Looked up from germline, CDR1 is MNHNS and CDR2 is SASEGT. Trimming removed 9 bases at V and 7 bases at J, with 16 bases between. This CDR3 has 13 residues. CDR3: CASTLQERQPQHF. The DNA of the CDR3 is TGTGCCAGTACCCTCCAAGAGAGGCAGCCCCAGCATTTT.

With regard to this clone: An end of the junction differs from the germline gene, which may be a read error. The same CDR3 can be traced to other DNA sequences in this sample. This chain connects TRBV10-3 to TRBJ2-7; TRBD2 matches 10 bases. The germline V gene encodes CDR1 ENHRY and CDR2 SYGVKD. This CDR3 contains 16 residues. This CDR3 reads CAISESPSGGSYEQYF. The CDR3 nucleotides read TGTGCCATCAGCGAGTCCCCTAGCGGGGGATCCTACGAGCAGTACTTC.

The chain employs TRBV6-1 and TRBJ2-3, with 8 positions matching TRBD2. This CDR3 is built from 16 residues. CDR1 and CDR2 from the germline V gene are MNHNS and SASEGT. V gave up 3 bases and J gave up 6 bases; unmatched junction bases: 11. CDR3 DNA sequence: TGTGCCAGCAGTGAGTCCCGGGGGGGTGGCAGGGATACGCAGTATTTT. Translating gives CASSESRGGGRDTQYF.

This clone occurred once. The V and J genes are TRBV6-5 and TRBJ1-2, with 8 bases identical to TRBD1. Germline CDR1 and CDR2: MNHEY and SVGAGI. The CDR3 extends over 14 amino acids. Losses at the gene ends were 5 bases for V and 8 bases for J; bases not matched to a gene: 10. The CDR3 is CASSPQGAVGGYTF. In DNA, the CDR3 is TGTGCCAGCAGTCCGCAGGGGGCGGTGGGCGGCTACACCTTC.

The chain is built from TRBV7-3 and TRBJ2-3; D is perhaps TRBD1 (6 bases). The CDR3 spans 15 residues. Trimming cost V 5 bases and J 2 bases, with 14 bases left between them. CDR1 and CDR2 (germline): SGHTA, FQGTGA. The CDR3, as DNA: TGTGCCAGCAGCCCCCCGACAGGTCCCACAGATACGCAGTATTTT. This translates into CASSPPTGPTDTQYF.

The V call is TRBV11-3, the J call TRBJ2-7; D is unclear. CDR3 size: 13 residues. Germline CDR1 is SGHNT and CDR2 is YENEEA. With 1 base removed from V and 2 bases from J, the gap between germline ends came to 6 bases. The CDR3 sequence: CASSLGGTYEQYF. Written as DNA, the CDR3 is TGTGCCAGCAGCTTAGGCGGAACCTACGAGCAGTACTTC.

The CDR3 loop reads CASSSVTSGLTDTQYF. The CDR3 DNA reads as TGTGCCAGCAGTTCGGTGACTAGCGGGTTAACAGATACGCAGTATTTT. The rearrangement joins TRBV25-1 to TRBJ2-3, with TRBD2 matching 10 bases. Germline-derived CDR1 and CDR2 are MGHDK and SYGVNS. Trimming cost V 5 bases and J 3 bases; bases outside gene matches: 8. The CDR3 extends over 16 amino acids.